This TCR beta chain was profiled in a study of blood T cells in healthy people across ages. Study context: About one barcoded beta molecule per two T cells came from capture by template switching.

Primers used in a second PCR of roughly 7 to 11 cycles were a sample-barcoded 5' primer and a J-beta primer mix. TCRdb itself ran the 5' RACE reads through MiXCR, one entry per CDR3 protein. The sample has hundreds of thousands of distinct CDR3 sequences, roughly 43% seen once. Total RNA extraction produced at least 6 micrograms (per sample) for the study. Sequenced material: blood. The receptor was isolated from an elderly man in good health.

The CDR3 here is CASSFSTSEQYF. DNA of the CDR3: TGCGCCAGCAGCTTTTCTACCTCCGAGCAGTACTTC. The chain uses TRBV5-1 and TRBJ2-7; D not resolved. Germline V gene sequence: CDR1 SGHRS, CDR2 YFSETQ. CDR3 length equals 12 residues. V lost 2 bases, J lost 6 bases, and 9 bases lay in between.